This T cell receptor beta chain was captured by sequencing in a study of cytomegalovirus exposure and HLA in healthy donors. TCRdb's table, derived via immunoSEQ multiplex PCR, lists solely in-frame clones and lacks some. The table shows 98,000 or so clones, with approximately 94% occurring only once. Trimming took 5 bases from V and 2 from J; bases not matched to a gene: 6. This CDR3 has 16 amino acids. J is TRBJ2-5 and V is TRBV6-7, with 12 bases that match TRBD2. TRBV6-7 is noted as an ORF with a role that remains uncertain. The origin of this receptor is a woman between 18 and 29 years old in good health and CMV-seronegative. Input material: PBMCs. In DNA form, the CDR3 reads TGTGCCAGCAGTCCGAGACTAGCGGGGGATCAAGAGACCCAGTACTTC. Residues: CASSPRLAGDQETQYF.